This T cell receptor beta chain was identified during a study of T cells in Graves' hyperthyroidism and ophthalmopathy. This clonotype has more than one count but fewer than ten. TCR beta CDR3 region amplification was performed from RNA transcripts. Primed by the HTBI set, a first-round RT-PCR was run on the TCR CDR3. TCRdb reprocessed the multiplex PCR reads via MiXCR and lists one record per CDR3 protein. The table shows hundreds of thousands of distinct CDR3 sequences, with 38% occurring only once. CDR1 MNHNY and CDR2 SVGAGI come from the germline V gene (reference sequence). V lost 1 base and J lost 8; bases outside the gene matches: 7. CDR3 length: 14 residues. Patients having uncontrolled infection, another autoimmune disease, pregnancy or lactation were not included.

This chain uses TRBV6-6 with TRBJ2-5; 7 nucleotides agree with TRBD2. Source material: blood. The receptor comes from a man younger than 30 with Graves' hyperthyroidism. CDR3 DNA sequence: TGTGCCAGCAGTTACTATACTGGGGGGGAAACCCAGTACTTC. Translating gives CASSYYTGGETQYF.